The sequence of this T cell receptor (beta chain) was determined in a study of blood T cell repertoires in COVID-19. Original data processing: Estimation of nucleated cell counts relied on the amplification of reference gene primers. Profiled with immunoSEQ multiplex PCR; TCRdb holds only in-frame clones, not every one. V and J calls plus clone size are reproduced from that table; the DNA served to infer D and trimming. The sample has tens of thousands of clones, 88% seen once. The CDR3 runs 19 residues. V was pared by 1 base and J by 0 bases, with 7 bases of the junction left unmatched. Germline CDR1 and CDR2: SEHNR and FQNEAQ (reference sequence).

The sequencing sample was made of peripheral blood. The V call is TRBV7-9, the J call TRBJ2-3, with 13 bases aligning to TRBD2. This TCR was sampled from a human donor in a cohort sampled during active COVID-19. In DNA, the CDR3 is TGTGCCAGCAGCTTAGATCGGACTAGCGGGGGATCTAGCACAGATACGCAGTATTTT. Amino acids: CASSLDRTSGGSSTDTQYF.